This T cell receptor (beta chain) originates from a study of PD-1 blockade in classical Hodgkin lymphoma. At the level of the study: Intravenous nivolumab at 3 mg/kg was given to patients every 2 weeks.

Sequenced by immunoSEQ multiplex PCR; TCRdb stores in-frame clones only, minus some. The top ten hold 6% to 7.5% of the sample, which has roughly 48,000 clones, roughly 86% seen once. This CDR3 is 15 amino acids long. CDR1 is SGHKS and CDR2 is YYEKEE in the germline V gene (reference sequence). V lost 0 bases and J 0 bases, leaving 10 bases between the germline ends. Time point given: cycle 4 day 1 (C4D1), after five to seven weeks of nivolumab. Each of the patients experienced relapse following autologous stem cell transplantation, and their brentuximab vedotin exposure differed. Notes on the study in general: Complete responders' diversity at baseline resembled that of newly diagnosed patients. The authors have not defined what causes the repertoire differences, possibly disease activity or prior therapy. CD4+ TCR diversity, unlike CD8+, climbed significantly by C4D1.

Note on this clone: Its target is not known.

The sequence came from a human donor with classical Hodgkin lymphoma. The starting material was peripheral blood mononuclear cells (PBMCs), obtained before the fourth cycle of nivolumab. The chain recombines TRBV5-5 with TRBJ2-7, with D possibly TRBD2 on 5 matching bases. CDR3 region: CASSLAFGSSYEQYF. In DNA, the CDR3 is TGTGCCAGCAGCTTGGCCTTTGGGAGCTCCTACGAGCAGTACTTC. Full variable domain (outside the CDR3, taken from reference TRBV5-5 and TRBJ2-7): DAGVTQSPTHLIKTRGQQVTLRCSPISGHKSVSWYQQVLGQGPQFIFQYYEKEERGRGNFPDRFSARQFPNYSSELNVNALLLGDSALYLCASSLAFGSSYEQYFGPGTRLTVT.